The clone carrying this TCR beta chain has only a few counts. As yet, its antigen is unknown. Quantitative 5'-RACE was performed with molecular barcodes, and it yielded the TCR beta libraries. TCRdb redid the calling of the 5' RACE reads with MiXCR, one entry per CDR3 protein. Among more than 500,000 distinct CDR3 sequences, 5.3% were seen once, and the ten largest hold around 3.5%. The data belong to a study of CD8 T cells in ankylosing spondylitis. V lost 4 bases to trimming and J lost 3 bases; unmatched junction nucleotides: 4. This CDR3 is 14 amino acids long. Per the germline V gene, CDR1 is DFQATT and CDR2 is SNEGSKA (reference sequence). Study findings and constraints: Disease-linked clones bore a CD8+ phenotype and were relatively rare in peripheral blood. Blood from ankylosing spondylitis patients appeared to carry a characteristic roughly eight-variant TCR beta motif. The clones that were linked to disease were reported to be significantly enriched in matched synovial fluid samples from ankylosing spondylitis patients. Certain motif variants had earlier appeared in reactive arthritis synovial fluid and blood.

The material sequenced was blood, either unsorted or a sorted T cell fraction (not recorded which). This chain links TRBV20-1 with TRBJ2-2; 8 bases agree with TRBD2. The clonotype comes from a male donor with ankylosing spondylitis. CDR3: CSATRGGHTGELFF. CDR3 coding DNA: TGCAGTGCTACACGGGGGGGTCACACCGGGGAGCTGTTTTTT.